The 8 T cell receptor beta chains below all came from one sample that was sequenced in a study of blood T cell repertoires in COVID-19. Measured with immunoSEQ multiplex PCR; TCRdb has only the in-frame clones, and not every one. Found here are 200,000 to 250,000 clones, around nine tenths of them singletons; the top ten hold 6.5%. The sample taken for sequencing was peripheral blood. The receptors shown here come from a man aged 60 to 75 who had recovered from COVID-19.

The V gene is TRBV5-5, the J gene TRBJ1-3; 7 bases are a match to TRBD1. CDR1 is SGHKS, CDR2 YYEKEE, per germline (reference sequence). The V and J ends lost 2 bases and 2 bases, in that order; junction bases with no gene match: 10. The CDR3 is 17 amino acids. CDR3: CASSLTSGTDTGNTIYF. CDR3 nucleotide sequence: TGTGCCAGCAGCTTAACGAGTGGGACAGATACTGGAAACACCATATATTTT.

The chain carries TRBV5-1 and TRBJ2-7, with 9 bases lining up with TRBD2. The germline gives CDR1 SGHRS, CDR2 YFSETQ. Unmatched junction bases numbered 7, after V lost 5 bases and J lost 4 bases. This CDR3 is 14 amino acids long. In DNA form, the CDR3 reads TGCGCCAGCAGACGGAGCGGGGGGACGTACGAGCAGTACTTC. Residues: CASRRSGGTYEQYF.

The chain combines TRBV7-9 with TRBJ2-7; TRBD1 matches at 7 bases. This CDR3 region has 16 residues. Germline lookup yields CDR1 SEHNR and CDR2 FQNEAQ (reference sequence). With V trimmed by 0 bases and J by 5 bases, 10 bases remained unmatched. The CDR3 region has the DNA TGTGCCAGCAGCTTAGCTTTTCTAAAGGGGGCGGACGAGCAGTACTTC. Protein sequence: CASSLAFLKGADEQYF.

Only a few counts were recorded for this clone. The V call is TRBV24-1, the J call TRBJ2-1; 8 nucleotides align to TRBD2. The CDR3 is made up of 15 amino acids. Germline CDR1 and CDR2: KGHDR and SFDVKD. V shed 3 bases, J shed 9 bases, and the junction held 9 bases outside the gene matches. Here the CDR3 DNA reads TGTGCCACCAGTGATACCGGGACTAGATCTCCTGAGCAGTTCTTC. Translation gives CATSDTGTRSPEQFF.

Here the CDR3 DNA reads TGCGCCAGCAGCTCCATGGGACTAGCGGGGGGGCACCAAGAGACCCAGTACTTC. As protein: CASSSMGLAGGHQETQYF. The chain uses TRBV5-1 and TRBJ2-5; TRBD2 matches 16 bases. J lost 0 bases, V lost 3 bases, and 5 bases had no gene match. Germline V gene lookup returns CDR1 SGHRS and CDR2 YFSETQ. CDR3 size: 18 residues.

For this clone: The sample contains more than one DNA sequence encoding this CDR3. The chain recombines TRBV18 with TRBJ1-5, with TRBD1 as a possible D gene (6 bases). The CDR3 has 13 amino acids. Germline loops: CDR1 KGHSH, CDR2 LQKENI. The V end was cut by 2 bases, the J end by 4 bases, with 6 bases between. The CDR3 loop reads CASSPTGNQPQHF. CDR3 sequence (DNA): TGTGCCAGCTCACCAACAGGGAATCAGCCCCAGCATTTT.

V and J are TRBV5-1 and TRBJ2-7; 8 bases agree with TRBD1. Germline V gene lookup returns CDR1 SGHRS and CDR2 YFSETQ. The CDR3 totals 14 residues. V was pared by 4 bases and J by 0 bases, with 3 bases of the junction left unmatched. CDR3 region: CASSRTGSSYEQYF. In nucleotides, the CDR3 is TGCGCCAGCAGCCGGACAGGGAGCTCCTACGAGCAGTACTTC.

In regard to this clone: Within the sample, other DNA sequences also encode this same CDR3. The V and J genes are TRBV7-2 and TRBJ2-7; D perhaps matches TRBD1 (6 bases). The CDR3 length is 14 residues. From germline, CDR1 is SGHTA and CDR2 FQGNSA. The V end was cut by 0 bases, the J end by 4 bases, with 10 bases between. The CDR3 loop reads CASSLARTAYEQYF. The CDR3 nucleotides are TGTGCCAGCAGCTTAGCGAGGACAGCTTACGAGCAGTACTTC. The full variable domain, its missing parts supplied by reference TRBV7-2 and TRBJ2-7, is GAGVSQSPSNKVTEKGKDVELRCDPISGHTALYWYRQSLGQGLEFLIYFQGNSAPDKSGLPSDRFSAERTGGSVSTLTIQRTQQEDSAVYLCASSLARTAYEQYFGPGTRLTVT.